The TCR beta chain described here comes from a study of blood T cell dynamics during melanoma immunotherapy. Across the study: Metastatic melanoma patients received first-line pembrolizumab or nivolumab plus ipilimumab.

To note about this clone: What it recognizes is unknown.

As for time point: pre-treatment baseline. Patients had no prior systemic cancer treatment, immunosuppressants or other active cancers. Every bulk PBMC sample received the same 350 ng of DNA. Sequencing used immunoSEQ multiplex PCR; TCRdb keeps in-frame clones, though not all of them. The sample comprises 8,000 to 10,000 clones, roughly 90% of which are singletons, and roughly a third rests with the top ten. CDR1 is GTSNPN and CDR2 is SVGIG in the germline V gene (reference sequence). The CDR3 has 12 residues. V lost 5 bases and J lost 4, with 8 bases in between. Whole-study results and caveats: The study could not tell melanoma-specific clones from general immune activation.

This chain uses TRBV30 with TRBJ1-4; D is unresolved. This sample comprised blood, obtained from a patient treated with checkpoint blockade. This receptor was taken from a human donor with melanoma. The CDR3 DNA follows: TGTGCCTGGGGGGAGTATAATGAAAAACTGTTTTTT. It yields the protein CAWGEYNEKLFF.